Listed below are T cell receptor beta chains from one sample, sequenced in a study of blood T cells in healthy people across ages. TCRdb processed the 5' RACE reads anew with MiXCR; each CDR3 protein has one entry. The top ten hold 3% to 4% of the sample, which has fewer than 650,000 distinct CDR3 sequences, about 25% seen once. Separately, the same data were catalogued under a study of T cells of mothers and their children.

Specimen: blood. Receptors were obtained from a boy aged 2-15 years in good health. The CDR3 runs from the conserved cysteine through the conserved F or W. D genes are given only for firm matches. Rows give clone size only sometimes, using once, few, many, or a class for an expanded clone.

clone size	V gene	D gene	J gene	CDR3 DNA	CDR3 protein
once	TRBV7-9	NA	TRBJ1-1	TGTGCCAGCAGCCTAGCACGGGGTTGGACTGAAGCTTTCTTT	CASSLARGWTEAFF
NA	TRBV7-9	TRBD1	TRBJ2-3	TGTGCCAGCAGCAATCGGGACAGGGCGTTGGGAGATACGCAGTATTTT	CASSNRDRALGDTQYF
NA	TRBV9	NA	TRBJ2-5	TGTGCCAGCGGGGTCGCTGAAGAGACCCAGTACTTC	CASGVAEETQYF
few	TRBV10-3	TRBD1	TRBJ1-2	TGTGCCATCAGTGACTCAGACAGGGGGCCATATGGCTACACCTTC	CAISDSDRGPYGYTF
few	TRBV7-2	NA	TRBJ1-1	TGTGCCAGCAGCCACCGTATAGGGACTGGGAACACTGAAGCTTTCTTT	CASSHRIGTGNTEAFF
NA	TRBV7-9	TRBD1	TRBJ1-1	TGTGCCAGCAGCTCACGTCGACCGGGGACAGGGACTATGCCTGAAGCTTTCTTT	CASSSRRPGTGTMPEAFF
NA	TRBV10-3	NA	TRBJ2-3	TGTGCCATCAGTGAGGGTGGGGGCAGTAGCACAGATACGCAGTATTTT	CAISEGGGSSTDTQYF
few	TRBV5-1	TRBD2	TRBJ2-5	TGCGCTAGCAGCGGCGGACTAGCGGGGGGTCAAGAGACCCAGTACTTC	CASSGGLAGGQETQYF
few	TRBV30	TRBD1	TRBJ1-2	TGTGCCTGGCTACGGGACAGTCCATTAGCTAACTATGGCTACACCTTC	CAWLRDSPLANYGYTF
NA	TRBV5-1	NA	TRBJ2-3	TGCGCCAGCAGCCAAACTAGCACAGATACGCAGTATTTT	CASSQTSTDTQYF
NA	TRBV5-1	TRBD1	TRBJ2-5	TGCGCCAGCAGCTTGGAAGACAGGGGGGTACAAGAGACCCAGTACTTC	CASSLEDRGVQETQYF
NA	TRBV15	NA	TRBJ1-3	TGTGCCACCAGCAGAGATTCTAAGCGAGCTGGAAACACCATATATTTT	CATSRDSKRAGNTIYF
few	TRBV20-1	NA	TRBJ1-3	TGCAGTGCTAGAGATCCTGACTCTGGAAACACCATATATTTT	CSARDPDSGNTIYF
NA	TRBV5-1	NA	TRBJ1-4	TGCGCCAGCAGCCCGGGGTACGGCGTTGGCGGGGATAATGAAAAACTGTTTTTT	CASSPGYGVGGDNEKLFF
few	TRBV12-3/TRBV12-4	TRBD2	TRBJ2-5	TGTGCCAGCAGTTTTTCCCTAGCGGGAGGGCCAGCAGAGACCCAGTACTTC	CASSFSLAGGPAETQYF
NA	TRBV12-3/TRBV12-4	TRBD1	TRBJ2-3	TGTGCCAGCTCCCCAGGGGGCATTCTGGCAGATACGCAGTATTTT	CASSPGGILADTQYF
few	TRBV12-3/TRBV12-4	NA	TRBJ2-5	TGTGCCAGCAGTAGCCCATTCGAAGAGACCCAGTACTTC	CASSSPFEETQYF
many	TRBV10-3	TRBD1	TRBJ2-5	TGTGCCATCAGTGAAGGACAGGTCGGGGAGACCCAGTACTTC	CAISEGQVGETQYF
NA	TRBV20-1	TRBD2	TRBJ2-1	TGCAGTGCTAGAGACCTTACTAGCGGCTACAATGAGCAGTTCTTC	CSARDLTSGYNEQFF
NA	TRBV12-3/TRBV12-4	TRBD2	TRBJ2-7	TGTGCCAGCGGGACTAGCGGTACCTACGAGCAGTACTTC	CASGTSGTYEQYF
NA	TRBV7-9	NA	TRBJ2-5	TGTGCCAGCAGCCTCAACTCGGAGACCCAGTACTTC	CASSLNSETQYF
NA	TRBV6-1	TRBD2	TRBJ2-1	TGTGCCAGCAGTGGTACTAGCGGGGGGGCTAGGCAGATCTTC	CASSGTSGGARQIF
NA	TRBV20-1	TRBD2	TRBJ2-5	TGCAGTGCGCATACGGGACTAGGAATTCAGACCCAGTACTTC	CSAHTGLGIQTQYF
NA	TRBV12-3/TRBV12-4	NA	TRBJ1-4	TGTGCCAGCAGTCCCACAGGGTCTAACAAGGGAAAACTGTTTTTT	CASSPTGSNKGKLFF
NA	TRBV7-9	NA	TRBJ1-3	TGTGCCAGCAGCTTAACGAGAAACTCTGGAAACACCATATATTTT	CASSLTRNSGNTIYF
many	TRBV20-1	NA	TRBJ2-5	TGCAGTGCTTGTCCGAAAGAGACCCAGTACTTC	CSACPKETQYF
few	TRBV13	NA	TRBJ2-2	TGTGCCAGCAGCCCCCGGGGGGCGGAAACCGGGGAGCTGTTTTTT	CASSPRGAETGELFF
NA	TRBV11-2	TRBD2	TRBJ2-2	TGTGCCAGCAGCCGCCGAACTACTAAAACACTAGCGGGGGGTCGCAACACCGGGGAGCTGTTTTTT	CASSRRTTKTLAGGRNTGELFF
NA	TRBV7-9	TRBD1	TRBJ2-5	TGTGCCAGCAGCAAAAGGACGTCGACAGGGAGAGGAGAGACCCAGTACTTC	CASSKRTSTGRGETQYF
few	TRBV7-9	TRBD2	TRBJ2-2	TGTGCCAGCAGCTCCGGACTAGCGGAGTACACCGGGGAGCTGTTTTTT	CASSSGLAEYTGELFF
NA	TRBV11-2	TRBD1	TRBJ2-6	TGTGCCAGCAGCTTAGTTGGGACAGGTACCCGGTCTGGGGCCAACGTCCTGACTTTC	CASSLVGTGTRSGANVLTF
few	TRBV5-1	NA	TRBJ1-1	TGCGCCAGCAGCTTGCGTCCGGGTACGTACGCTGAAGCTTTCTTT	CASSLRPGTYAEAFF
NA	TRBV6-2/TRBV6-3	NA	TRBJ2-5	TGTGCCAGCAGTACAAAAATATCGACAACGTACCAAGAGACCCAGTACTTC	CASSTKISTTYQETQYF
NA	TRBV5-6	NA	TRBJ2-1	TGTGCCAGCAGCTTGACATACGGCGGGATGCGAAACAATGAGCAGTTCTTC	CASSLTYGGMRNNEQFF
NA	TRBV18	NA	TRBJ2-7	TGTGCCAGCTCACCAAGACCTTCTCCGTCCTACGAGCAGTACTTC	CASSPRPSPSYEQYF
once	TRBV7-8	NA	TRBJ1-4	TGTGCCAGCAGCGTCCGGGGGGAAAAACTGTTTTTT	CASSVRGEKLFF
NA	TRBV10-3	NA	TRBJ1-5	TGTGCCATCAGTGCGGCAGAAGCAGGTCAGCCCCAGCATTTT	CAISAAEAGQPQHF
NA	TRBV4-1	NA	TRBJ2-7	TGCGCCAGCAGCCAAGATCACGCCAGCTCCTACGAGCAGTACTTC	CASSQDHASSYEQYF
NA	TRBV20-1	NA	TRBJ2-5	TGCAGTGCTAGGGGCTCGGGGGAGACCCAGTACTTC	CSARGSGETQYF
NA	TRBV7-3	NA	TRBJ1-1	TGTGCCAGCAGCTCGGGTATGGAAGGTGAAGCTTTCTTT	CASSSGMEGEAFF
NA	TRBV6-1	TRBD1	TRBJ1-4	TGTGCCAGCAGTACCTCGACAGGGGGATTGGAAAAACTGTTTTTT	CASSTSTGGLEKLFF
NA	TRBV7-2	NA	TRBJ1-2	TGTGCCAGCAGCTTAGTCCCCCAGGCTTATTCCGGGCGGGGCTACACCTTC	CASSLVPQAYSGRGYTF
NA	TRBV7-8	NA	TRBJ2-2	TGTGCCAGCGGCTTTCGAGTAAACACCGGGGAGCTGTTTTTT	CASGFRVNTGELFF
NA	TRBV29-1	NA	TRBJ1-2	TGCAGCGTTGATAGGGAGGGGGACGCTAACTATGGCTACACCTTC	CSVDREGDANYGYTF
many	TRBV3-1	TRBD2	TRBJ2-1	TGTGCCAGCAGCCAAGGACTAGCGGACAATGAGCAGTTCTTC	CASSQGLADNEQFF
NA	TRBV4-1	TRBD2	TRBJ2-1	TGCGCCAGCAGCCAAAAACTAGCGGGGGGGATGAATGAGCAGTTCTTC	CASSQKLAGGMNEQFF
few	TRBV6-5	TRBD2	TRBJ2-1	TGTGCCAGCAGTTTGTTCCCCCTAGCGGGAGTATATGAGCAGTTCTTC	CASSLFPLAGVYEQFF
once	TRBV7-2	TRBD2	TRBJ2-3	TGTGCCAGCAGCTTCATGGCGGGAGGGCCTCGAGATACGCAGTATTTT	CASSFMAGGPRDTQYF
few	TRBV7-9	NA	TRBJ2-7	TGTGCCAGCAGCTCCAGAACGCACGAGCAGTACTTC	CASSSRTHEQYF
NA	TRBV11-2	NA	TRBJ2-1	TGTGCCAGCAGCCCGAGGGGAGGAAGTTTAAGCAATGAGCAGTTCTTC	CASSPRGGSLSNEQFF